This TCR beta chain was observed in a study of T cells after yellow fever vaccination. In its sample, this clonotype was seen a few times. One entry per CDR3 protein, called by TCRdb with MiXCR from the 5' RACE reads. This table holds approximately 550,000 distinct CDR3 sequences, about 14% found once. The receptor was isolated from a man aged 25-45 years who received the YFV17D yellow fever vaccine. The material sequenced was PBMCs, taken on the day of the yellow fever booster vaccination.

The CDR3 DNA is TGCAGTGCTAGAGTTCCCAGTGGCACTGAAGCTTTCTTT. Translation: CSARVPSGTEAFF. J is TRBJ1-1 and V is TRBV20-1; D gene unclear. The CDR3 has 13 residues. Germline CDR1 and CDR2: DFQATT and SNEGSKA (reference sequence). V lost 1 base and J 4 bases, leaving 10 bases between the germline ends.